This TCR beta chain was recorded in a study of blood T cell repertoires in COVID-19. The CDR3 is 13 amino acids. Germline lookup yields CDR1 ENHRY and CDR2 SYGVKD. Trimming stripped 5 bases from V and 0 bases from J, with 7 bases between. TCRdb keeps only in-frame clones here, not all; method: immunoSEQ multiplex PCR. Altogether around 370,000 clones are present, under 95% being singletons, with the ten largest covering around 3.3%. This clonotype originated in a woman aged 18-29 years who had recovered from COVID-19. This chain joins TRBV10-3 and TRBJ1-1; D is undetermined. The sample comprised peripheral blood. The CDR3 nucleotides are TGTGCCATCAGTTCGGGTCTGAACACTGAAGCTTTCTTT. Translation gives CAISSGLNTEAFF.